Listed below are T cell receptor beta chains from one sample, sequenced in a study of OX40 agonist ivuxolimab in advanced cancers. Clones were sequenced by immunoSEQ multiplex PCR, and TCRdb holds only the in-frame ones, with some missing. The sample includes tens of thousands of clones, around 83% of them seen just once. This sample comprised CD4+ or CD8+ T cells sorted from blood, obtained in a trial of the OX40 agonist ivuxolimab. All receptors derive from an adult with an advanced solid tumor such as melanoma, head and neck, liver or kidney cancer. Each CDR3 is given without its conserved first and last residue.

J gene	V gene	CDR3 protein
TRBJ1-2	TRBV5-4	ASSLGDRGPYGYT
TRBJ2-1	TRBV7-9	ASSAPGTGGNEQF
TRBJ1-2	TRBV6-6	ASSIGGVLSYGYT
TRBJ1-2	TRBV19	ASSIDGTYGYT
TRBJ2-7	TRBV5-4	ASSPGQGGYEQY
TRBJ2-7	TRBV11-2	ASSPGTGFYEQY
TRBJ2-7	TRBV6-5	ASSQRTSSSYEQY
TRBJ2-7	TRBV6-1	ASRGGVSYEQY
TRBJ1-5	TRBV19	ASSMMRPIKNQPQH
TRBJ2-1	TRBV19	ASSSGTPHAYNEQF
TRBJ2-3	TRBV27	ASSSPTSGLVDTQY
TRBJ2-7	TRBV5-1	ASSLDRAYEQY
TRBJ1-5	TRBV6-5	ASRTGEGASQPQH
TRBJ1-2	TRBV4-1	ASSQDKQGYGYT
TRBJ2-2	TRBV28	ASSLWSGSPSDTGELF
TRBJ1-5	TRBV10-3	AIKSTENSNQPQH
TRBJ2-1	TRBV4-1	ASSRGESSYNEQF
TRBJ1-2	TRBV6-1	ASSEAILTGINYGYT
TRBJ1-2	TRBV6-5	ASSNHEAPYYGYT
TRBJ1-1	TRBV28	ASSVRGQGDMNTEAF
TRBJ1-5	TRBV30	AWSGQGGRQPQH
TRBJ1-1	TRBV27	ASSTTGRTEAF
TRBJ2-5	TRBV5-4	ASSLAPGPTPQY
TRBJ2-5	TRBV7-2	ASSSNRLAGPQETQY
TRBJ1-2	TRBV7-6	ASSLEPGTGHGYT
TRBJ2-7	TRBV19	ASSIGGGRYEQY
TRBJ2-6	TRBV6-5	ASRIAGPGANVLT
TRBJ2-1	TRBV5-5	ASSPPRGDEQF
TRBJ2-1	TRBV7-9	ASSQGSPPNEQF
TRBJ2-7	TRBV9	ASSVERDGTYEQY
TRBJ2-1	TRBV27	ASSPGTGFYNEQF
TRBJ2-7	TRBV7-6	ASSKDPMAYEQY
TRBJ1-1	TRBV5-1	ASSLAWGDSGSEAF
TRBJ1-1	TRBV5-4	ASSLDRVEAF
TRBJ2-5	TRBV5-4	ASSLNTETQY
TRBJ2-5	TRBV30	AWRSSGGGQETQY
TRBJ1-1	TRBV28	VVIGPEAF
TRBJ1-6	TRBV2	ASSEAGVGNSPLH
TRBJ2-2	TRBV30	AWRPPWTDTGELF
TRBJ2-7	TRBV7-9	ASTSVDLPLGEQY
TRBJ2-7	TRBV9	ASSVEGAGGPADEQY
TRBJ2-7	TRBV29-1	SVEDVRDTGSYEQY
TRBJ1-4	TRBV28	ASSTGLILF
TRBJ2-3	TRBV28	ASRGTGTSSTDTQY
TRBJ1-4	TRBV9	ASSVGGTLGEKLF
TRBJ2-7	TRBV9	ASSVGTSGYEQY
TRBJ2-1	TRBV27	ASTLAGNNEQF
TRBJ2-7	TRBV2	ASSPNSYPKDEQY
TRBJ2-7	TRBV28	ASKRGVSFSSYEQY
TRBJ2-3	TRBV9	ASSSATFGDTQY
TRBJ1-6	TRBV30	AWSPLRQGGNSPLH
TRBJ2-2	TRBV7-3	ASTIGGQGIGELF
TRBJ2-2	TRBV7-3	ASSSHSGQDGELF
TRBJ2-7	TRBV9	ASSVGGGTEQY
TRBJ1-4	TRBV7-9	ASSLPATNEKLF
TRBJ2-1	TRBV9	ASSVEEKGNEQF
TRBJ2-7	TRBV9	ASSARDSSYEQY
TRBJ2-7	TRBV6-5	ASRDTYEQY